Listed below are T cell receptor beta chains from one sample, sequenced in a study of spatial heterogeneity in lung cancer. One entry per CDR3 protein results from TCRdb running MiXCR on the 5' RACE reads. There are approximately 5,600 distinct CDR3 sequences in the sample; roughly 9% occur only once, and around 24% lies in the top ten. The specimen comprised lung tumor tissue, sampled at surgery. These receptors were obtained from a female donor with early-stage non-small cell lung cancer. Both conserved end residues are part of each CDR3. A D gene is named only where the DNA matches it firmly. Expanded clones get a size class; other rows say once, few or many, or leave the size out.

J gene: TRBJ2-7
D gene: -
V gene: TRBV29-1
clone size: medium-sized
CDR3 protein: CSAQGGPGTTPPYEQYF

J gene: TRBJ1-3
D gene: -
V gene: TRBV6-5
clone size: many
CDR3 protein: CASSLFGDGWAGNTIHF

J gene: TRBJ1-6
D gene: TRBD1
V gene: TRBV4-3
clone size: medium-sized
CDR3 protein: CASSQTGGSPLHF

J gene: TRBJ2-7
D gene: TRBD1
V gene: TRBV20-1
clone size: medium-sized
CDR3 protein: CSAVQGAIFYEQYF

J gene: TRBJ2-1
D gene: TRBD2
V gene: TRBV4-2
clone size: once
CDR3 protein: CASSRSLKREGSYNEQFF

J gene: TRBJ2-1
D gene: TRBD2
V gene: TRBV4-2
clone size: few
CDR3 protein: CASSQEGLAGGPYNEQFF

J gene: TRBJ1-5
D gene: -
V gene: TRBV27
clone size: medium-sized
CDR3 protein: CASSPGGLVNQPQHF

J gene: TRBJ2-5
D gene: -
V gene: TRBV7-6
clone size: few
CDR3 protein: CASSFQEETQYF

J gene: TRBJ2-3
D gene: TRBD2
V gene: TRBV9
clone size: many
CDR3 protein: CASSVVAGVTDTQYF

J gene: TRBJ2-1
D gene: -
V gene: TRBV2
clone size: medium-sized
CDR3 protein: CASNPTQLRTNEQFF

J gene: TRBJ2-1
D gene: -
V gene: TRBV5-4
clone size: many
CDR3 protein: CASSLVRGPYNEQFF

J gene: TRBJ1-1
D gene: -
V gene: TRBV29-1
clone size: many
CDR3 protein: CSVDQGRWNTEAFF

J gene: TRBJ2-1
D gene: TRBD2
V gene: TRBV28
clone size: medium-sized
CDR3 protein: CASRGLAGGPNEQFF

J gene: TRBJ2-6
D gene: -
V gene: TRBV6-5
clone size: many
CDR3 protein: CASSRRAGANVLTF

J gene: TRBJ2-3
D gene: TRBD2
V gene: TRBV2
clone size: medium-sized
CDR3 protein: CASSARSGGPGDTQYF

J gene: TRBJ2-1
D gene: -
V gene: TRBV28
clone size: medium-sized
CDR3 protein: CASSGGGPYNEQFF

J gene: TRBJ2-7
D gene: TRBD2
V gene: TRBV20-1
clone size: few
CDR3 protein: CSARPPASGIREQYF

J gene: TRBJ2-1
D gene: TRBD2
V gene: TRBV7-2
clone size: large
CDR3 protein: CASFPGIAGIFLNMANEQFF

J gene: TRBJ2-7
D gene: -
V gene: TRBV5-1
clone size: -
CDR3 protein: CASSLDGAYEQYF

J gene: TRBJ2-3
D gene: TRBD1
V gene: TRBV28
clone size: medium-sized
CDR3 protein: CASSSDRGPDTQYF

J gene: TRBJ2-7
D gene: -
V gene: TRBV20-1
clone size: medium-sized
CDR3 protein: CSARRGIDYEQYF

J gene: TRBJ2-1
D gene: -
V gene: TRBV7-9
clone size: large
CDR3 protein: CASSLGFERVDEQFF

J gene: TRBJ1-2
D gene: -
V gene: TRBV6-5
clone size: medium-sized
CDR3 protein: CASSYSGRTYYGYTF

J gene: TRBJ2-2
D gene: TRBD1
V gene: TRBV6-5
clone size: -
CDR3 protein: CASSLDRVLVGELFF

J gene: TRBJ1-3
D gene: -
V gene: TRBV4-3
clone size: many
CDR3 protein: CASSQDLRTGNTIYF

J gene: TRBJ2-4
D gene: -
V gene: TRBV4-2
clone size: many
CDR3 protein: CASSQDPGQNIQYF

J gene: TRBJ2-3
D gene: -
V gene: TRBV2
clone size: once
CDR3 protein: CASSISTDTQYF

J gene: TRBJ1-5
D gene: TRBD1
V gene: TRBV28
clone size: many
CDR3 protein: CASRRTGSDQPQHF

J gene: TRBJ2-5
D gene: -
V gene: TRBV7-9
clone size: many
CDR3 protein: CASSLVQGRGETQYF

J gene: TRBJ2-7
D gene: TRBD2
V gene: TRBV9
clone size: few
CDR3 protein: CASSVGLATSGSTYEQYF

J gene: TRBJ1-1
D gene: -
V gene: TRBV12-3/TRBV12-4
clone size: once
CDR3 protein: CASTLGGRGTEAFF

J gene: TRBJ1-2
D gene: TRBD1
V gene: TRBV7-9
clone size: once
CDR3 protein: CASSLGGGEKDGYPF

J gene: TRBJ2-7
D gene: TRBD2
V gene: TRBV28
clone size: many
CDR3 protein: CASSDAGGRAYEQYF

J gene: TRBJ1-1
D gene: -
V gene: TRBV5-6
clone size: medium-sized
CDR3 protein: CASSLMGTLNTEAFF

J gene: TRBJ2-1
D gene: TRBD2
V gene: TRBV5-6
clone size: -
CDR3 protein: CASSSTGAGGVNEQFF

J gene: TRBJ2-5
D gene: -
V gene: TRBV7-9
clone size: -
CDR3 protein: CASSLTGLPAETQYF

J gene: TRBJ2-1
D gene: TRBD2
V gene: TRBV28
clone size: few
CDR3 protein: CASSFFPLGGPRMGMGNEQFF

J gene: TRBJ2-3
D gene: -
V gene: TRBV11-3
clone size: few
CDR3 protein: CASSSGRSTDTQYF

J gene: TRBJ2-4
D gene: -
V gene: TRBV19
clone size: many
CDR3 protein: CASSIAGGAKNIQYF

J gene: TRBJ2-5
D gene: -
V gene: TRBV24-1
clone size: -
CDR3 protein: CATSDSGDQETQYF